This T cell receptor (beta chain) was obtained from a study of shared clonotypes between healthy human individuals. Notes on the study in general: Naive subsets usually exceeded memory subsets in estimated richness.

The CDR3 spans 13 residues. V lost 3 bases and J lost 6, with 9 bases in between. Germline CDR1 and CDR2: MNHEY and SMNVEV (reference sequence). Points on this clone: What it binds is not known.

Recent acute infections and vaccinations were absent in the healthy HIV-negative adult donors. The protocol was immunoSEQ multiplex PCR, while the TCRdb copy is restricted to in-frame clones and leaves out a portion. This table holds nearly 1,000,000 clones, 76% found once. V gene TRBV27 combines with J gene TRBJ2-1; D possibly matches TRBD1 or TRBD2 (5 bases each). The receptor comes from a young man in good health. The material sequenced was memory CD4+ T cells sorted from blood. Subset described: CD45RA-negative fraction. The CDR3 protein is CASSFGDRNEQFF. The CDR3 DNA reads TGTGCCAGCAGTTTCGGGGACCGCAATGAGCAGTTCTTC.